This T cell receptor (beta chain) was recovered during a study of siplizumab effects on memory and regulatory T cells. Whole-study findings and limits: Of the alloreactive clones, only a minor fraction mapped to unstimulated subsets. Fewer alloreactive sequences mapped to unstimulated CD4+ memory cells under siplizumab. Naive T cells seemed more diverse than memory cells and seemed major alloresponse contributors. Confirmation that proliferating Tregs from siplizumab cultures had suppressive function was not obtained.

Method: immunoSEQ multiplex PCR; TCRdb's copy keeps in-frame clones and lacks some. The sample includes 85,000 to 130,000 clones, 85% to 95% of them seen just once. CDR3 length: 13 amino acids. The V end was cut by 6 bases, the J end by 9 bases, with 15 bases between. Germline loops: CDR1 MDHEN, CDR2 SYDVKM. Comments on this clone: Its specificity is unknown.

The chain combines TRBV28 with TRBJ2-4; a possible D gene is TRBD1 (6 bases). The sequence was collected from a human donor in good health. Sequencing was done on a sample of Tregs sorted from blood. The CDR3 DNA reads as TGTGCCAGCAGGGTAGCAGGGGAAAGCATTCAGTACTTC. This gives the protein CASRVAGESIQYF.